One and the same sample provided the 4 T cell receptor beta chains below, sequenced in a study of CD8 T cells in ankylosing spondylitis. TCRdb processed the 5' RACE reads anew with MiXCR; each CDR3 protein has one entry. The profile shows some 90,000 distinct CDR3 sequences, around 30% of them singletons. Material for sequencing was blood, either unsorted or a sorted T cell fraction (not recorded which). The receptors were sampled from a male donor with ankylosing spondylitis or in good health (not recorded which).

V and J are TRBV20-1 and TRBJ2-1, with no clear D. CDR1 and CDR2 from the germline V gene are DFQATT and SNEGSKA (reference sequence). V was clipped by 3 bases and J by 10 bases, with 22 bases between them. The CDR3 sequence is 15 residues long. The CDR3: CSASALAAVNGEQFF. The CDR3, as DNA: TGCAGTGCTAGTGCTCTCGCGGCTGTGAACGGGGAGCAGTTCTTC.

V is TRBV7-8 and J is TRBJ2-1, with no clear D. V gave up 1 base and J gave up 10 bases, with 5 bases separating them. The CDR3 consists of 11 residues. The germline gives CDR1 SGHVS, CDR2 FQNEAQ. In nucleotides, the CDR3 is TGTGCCAGCAGCTTAGAGTGGGAGCAGTTCTTC. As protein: CASSLEWEQFF.

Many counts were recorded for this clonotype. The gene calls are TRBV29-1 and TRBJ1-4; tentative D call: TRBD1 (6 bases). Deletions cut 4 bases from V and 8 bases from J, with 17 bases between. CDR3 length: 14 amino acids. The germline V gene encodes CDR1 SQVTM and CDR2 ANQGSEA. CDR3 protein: CSVGPGGGREKLFF. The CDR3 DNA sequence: TGCAGCGTTGGCCCGGGGGGCGGACGCGAAAAACTGTTTTTT. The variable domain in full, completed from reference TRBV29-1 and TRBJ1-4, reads SAVISQKPSRDICQRGTSLTIQCQVDSQVTMMFWYRQQPGQSLTLIATANQGSEATYESGFVIDKFPISRPNLTFSTLTVSNMSPEDSSIYLCSVGPGGGREKLFFGSGTQLSVL.

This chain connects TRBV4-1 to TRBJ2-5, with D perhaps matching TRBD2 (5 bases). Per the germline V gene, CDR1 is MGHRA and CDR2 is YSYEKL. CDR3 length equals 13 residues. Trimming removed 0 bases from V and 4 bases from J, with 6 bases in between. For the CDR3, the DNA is TGCGCCAGCAGCCAAGAAGGACTAGAGACCCAGTACTTC. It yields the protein CASSQEGLETQYF.